This TCR beta chain was captured in a study of cytomegalovirus exposure and HLA in healthy donors. Worth noting for this clone: Its antigen is as yet unknown.

Study results and limitations: A reported reduction in N-insertions relative to the approximately 640-donor mean was seen in an Asian-associated ancestry cluster in a later analysis. For TCR beta chains, V- and J-gene trimming was later linked to a missense DCLRE1C variant.

PCR involved 60 Vbeta and 13 Jbeta primers. Sequenced by immunoSEQ multiplex PCR; TCRdb stores in-frame clones only, minus some. The table lists roughly 190,000 clones, approximately 80% of them singletons, with roughly 1.6% in the top ten. The germline gives CDR1 SGDLS, CDR2 YYNGEE. The V gene end was trimmed by 0 bases and the J gene end by 5 bases; junction bases not matched to a gene: 6. CDR3 length: 16 amino acids. This chain links TRBV9 with TRBJ2-1; 9 nucleotides match TRBD2. The specimen sequenced was PBMCs. This receptor was identified in a young woman in good health and CMV-seronegative. The CDR3 region has the DNA TGTGCCAGCAGCGTAGAGGGGACTAGCTTACACAATGAGCAGTTCTTC. Its protein product is CASSVEGTSLHNEQFF.